This TCR beta chain was identified in a study of CD4 and CD8 cells across lung adenocarcinoma regions. Donors had localized lung adenocarcinoma, a non-small cell lung cancer. TCRdb used MiXCR to reprocess the PCR reads, holding one entry per CDR3 protein. The repertoire holds some 23,000 distinct CDR3 sequences, with less than 60% as singletons. The V end lost 2 bases, the J end lost 4 bases, and 13 bases lay between the germline ends. Looked up from germline, CDR1 is DFQATT and CDR2 is SNEGSKA (reference sequence). The CDR3 is 14 residues long. The genes are TRBV20-1 and TRBJ2-3, with D uncertain. The sample taken for sequencing was CD8+ T cells from the center of a lung tumor. The origin of this receptor is a male donor with lung adenocarcinoma. The CD4 and CD8 labels of this study may be unreliable. The CDR3 here is CSARSPGPSDTQYF. CDR3 nucleotides: TGCAGTGCTAGATCCCCCGGGCCATCAGATACGCAGTATTTT.